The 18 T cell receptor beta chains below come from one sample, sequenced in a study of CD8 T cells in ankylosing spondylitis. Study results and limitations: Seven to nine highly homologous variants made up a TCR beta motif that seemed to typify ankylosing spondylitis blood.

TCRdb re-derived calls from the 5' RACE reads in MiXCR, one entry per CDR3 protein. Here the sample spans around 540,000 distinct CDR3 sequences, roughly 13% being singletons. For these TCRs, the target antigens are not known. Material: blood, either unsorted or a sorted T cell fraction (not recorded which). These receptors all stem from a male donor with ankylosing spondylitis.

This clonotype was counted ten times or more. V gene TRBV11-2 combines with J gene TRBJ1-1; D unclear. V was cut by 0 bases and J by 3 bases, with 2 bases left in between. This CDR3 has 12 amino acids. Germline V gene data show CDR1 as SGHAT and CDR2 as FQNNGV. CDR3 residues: CASSLEYTEAFF. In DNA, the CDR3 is TGTGCCAGCAGCTTAGAGTACACTGAAGCTTTCTTT.

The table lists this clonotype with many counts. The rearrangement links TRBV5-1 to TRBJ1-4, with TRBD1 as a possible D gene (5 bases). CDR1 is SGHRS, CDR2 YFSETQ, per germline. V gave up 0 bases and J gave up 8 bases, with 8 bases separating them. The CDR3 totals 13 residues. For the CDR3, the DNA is TGCGCCAGCAGCTTGGAAGGGGCGGAAAAACTGTTTTTT. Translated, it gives CASSLEGAEKLFF.

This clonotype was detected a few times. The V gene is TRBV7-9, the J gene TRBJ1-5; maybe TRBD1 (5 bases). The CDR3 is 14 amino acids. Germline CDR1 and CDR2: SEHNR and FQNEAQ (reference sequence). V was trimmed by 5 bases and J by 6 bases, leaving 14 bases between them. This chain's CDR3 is CASSPRGNTQPQHF. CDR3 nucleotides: TGTGCCAGCAGCCCGCGGGGGAACACTCAGCCCCAGCATTTT.

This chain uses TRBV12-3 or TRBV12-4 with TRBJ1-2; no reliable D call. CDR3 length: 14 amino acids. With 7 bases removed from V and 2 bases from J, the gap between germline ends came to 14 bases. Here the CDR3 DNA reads TGTGCCAGCACCATGAACGTCTTCAACTATGGCTACACCTTC. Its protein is CASTMNVFNYGYTF.

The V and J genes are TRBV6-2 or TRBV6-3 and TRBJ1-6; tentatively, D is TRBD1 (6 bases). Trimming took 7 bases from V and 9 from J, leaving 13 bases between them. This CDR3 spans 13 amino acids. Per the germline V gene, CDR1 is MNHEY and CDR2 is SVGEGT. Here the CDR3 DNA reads TGTGCCAGCACCACCAGGGGACCTTCACCCCTCCACTTT. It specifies CASTTRGPSPLHF.

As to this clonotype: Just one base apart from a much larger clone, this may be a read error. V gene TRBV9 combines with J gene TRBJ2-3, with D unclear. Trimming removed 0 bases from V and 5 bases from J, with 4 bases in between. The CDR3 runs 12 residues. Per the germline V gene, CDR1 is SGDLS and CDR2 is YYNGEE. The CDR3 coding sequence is TGTGCCAGCAGCGTAGCGGGAGATACGCAGTATTTT. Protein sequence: CASSVAGDTQYF.

The CDR3, as DNA: TGTGCCAGCAGTGATCCTCTAGCGGGCCCCGAGCAGTACGTC. It specifies CASSDPLAGPEQYV. The chain combines TRBV6-1 with TRBJ2-7, with 8 bases that match TRBD2. Germline CDR1 is MNHNS and CDR2 is SASEGT. This CDR3 is built from 14 residues. V dropped 3 bases and J dropped 6; count of bases not matched to a gene: 7.

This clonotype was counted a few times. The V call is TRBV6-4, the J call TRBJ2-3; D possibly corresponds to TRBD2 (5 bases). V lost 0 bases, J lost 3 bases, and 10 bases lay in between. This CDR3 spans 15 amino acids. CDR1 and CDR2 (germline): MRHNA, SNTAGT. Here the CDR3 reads CASSDSEAYTDTQYF. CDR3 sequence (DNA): TGTGCCAGCAGTGACTCGGAGGCTTATACAGATACGCAGTATTTT.

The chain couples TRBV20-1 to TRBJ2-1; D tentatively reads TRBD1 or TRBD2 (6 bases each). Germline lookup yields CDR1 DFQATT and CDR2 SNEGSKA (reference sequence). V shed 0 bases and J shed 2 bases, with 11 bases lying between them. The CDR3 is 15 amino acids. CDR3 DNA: TGCAGTGCTAGAGATGGCGGGGACACCTACAATGAGCAGTTCTTC. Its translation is CSARDGGDTYNEQFF.

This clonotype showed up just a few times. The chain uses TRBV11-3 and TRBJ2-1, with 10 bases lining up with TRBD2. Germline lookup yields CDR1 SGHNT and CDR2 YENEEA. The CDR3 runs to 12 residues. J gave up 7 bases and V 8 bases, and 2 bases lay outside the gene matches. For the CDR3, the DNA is TGTGCCAGCTCTAGCGGGAGAAATGAGCAGTTCTTC. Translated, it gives CASSSGRNEQFF.

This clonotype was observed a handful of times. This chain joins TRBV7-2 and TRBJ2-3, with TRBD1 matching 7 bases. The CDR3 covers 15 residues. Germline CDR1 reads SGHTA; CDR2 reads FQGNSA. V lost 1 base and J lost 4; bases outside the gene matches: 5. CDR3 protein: CASSLDRGRADTQYF. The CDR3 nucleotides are TGTGCCAGCAGCTTAGATAGGGGGCGGGCAGATACGCAGTATTTT.

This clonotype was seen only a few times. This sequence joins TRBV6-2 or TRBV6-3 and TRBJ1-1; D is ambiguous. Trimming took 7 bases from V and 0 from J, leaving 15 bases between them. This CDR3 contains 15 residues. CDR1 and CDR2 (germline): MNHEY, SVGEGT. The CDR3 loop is CASTFREGLNTEAFF. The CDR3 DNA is TGTGCCAGCACCTTCCGGGAGGGTTTGAACACTGAAGCTTTCTTT.

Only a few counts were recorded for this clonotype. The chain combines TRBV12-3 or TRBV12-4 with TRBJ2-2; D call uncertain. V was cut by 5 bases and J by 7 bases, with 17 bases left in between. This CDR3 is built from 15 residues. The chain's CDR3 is CASSPHPGRSGELFF. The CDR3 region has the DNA TGTGCCAGCAGTCCTCACCCTGGGCGTAGCGGGGAGCTGTTTTTT.

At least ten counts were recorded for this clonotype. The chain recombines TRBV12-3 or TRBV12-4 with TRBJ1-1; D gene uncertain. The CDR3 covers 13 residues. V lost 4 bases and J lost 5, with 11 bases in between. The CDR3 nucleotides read TGTGCCAGCAGTTCCGTGGCTGTGACTGAAGCTTTCTTT. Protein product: CASSSVAVTEAFF.

The CDR3 region has the DNA TGTGCCATCAGTGGTGGACTAGTATACAATGAGCAGTTCTTC. Translating gives CAISGGLVYNEQFF. The chain has TRBV10-3 and TRBJ2-1, with 7 bases aligning to TRBD2. Losses at the gene ends were 4 bases for V and 4 bases for J; bases not matched to a gene: 4. The germline CDR1 and CDR2 sequences are ENHRY and SYGVKD. This CDR3 is built from 14 residues.

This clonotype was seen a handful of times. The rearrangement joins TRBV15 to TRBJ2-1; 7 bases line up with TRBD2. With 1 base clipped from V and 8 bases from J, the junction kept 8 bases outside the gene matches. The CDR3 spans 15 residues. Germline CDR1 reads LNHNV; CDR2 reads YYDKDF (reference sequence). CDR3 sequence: CATSRVPLAGDEQFF. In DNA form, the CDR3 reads TGTGCCACCAGCAGAGTCCCATTAGCGGGCGATGAGCAGTTCTTC.

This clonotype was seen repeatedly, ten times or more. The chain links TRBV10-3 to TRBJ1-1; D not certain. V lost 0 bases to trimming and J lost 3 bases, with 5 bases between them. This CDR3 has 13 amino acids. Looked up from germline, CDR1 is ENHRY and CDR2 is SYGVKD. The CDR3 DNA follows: TGTGCCATCAGTGAGTCAAGGGACACTGAAGCTTTCTTT. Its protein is CAISESRDTEAFF.

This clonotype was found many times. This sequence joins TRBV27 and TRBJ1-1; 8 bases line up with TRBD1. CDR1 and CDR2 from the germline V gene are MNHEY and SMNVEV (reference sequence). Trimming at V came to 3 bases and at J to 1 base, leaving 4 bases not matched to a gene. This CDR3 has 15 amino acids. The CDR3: CASSFSGQANTEAFF. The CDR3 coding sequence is TGTGCCAGCAGTTTCTCGGGACAGGCGAACACTGAAGCTTTCTTT.